Listed below are T cell receptor beta chains from one sample, sequenced in a study of T cells in Graves' hyperthyroidism and ophthalmopathy. Each CDR3 protein is one row after TCRdb ran MiXCR on the multiplex PCR reads. Counted here are a few hundred thousand distinct CDR3 sequences, 16% occurring once; the ten biggest clones make up around 28%. Sample: blood. The receptors were gathered from a woman younger than 45 with Graves' ophthalmopathy. CDR3s include the opening cysteine and the closing phenylalanine or tryptophan. The order of the fields is V gene, clone size, J gene, D gene, CDR3 protein, CDR3 DNA. D genes are given only for firm matches. Clone size, where shown, is once, few, many, or a class for clones that have expanded.

TRBV5-1	few	TRBJ1-2	TRBD1	CASSFGQGVGYGYTF	TGCGCCAGCAGCTTCGGGCAGGGGGTCGGCTATGGCTACACCTTC
TRBV28	.	TRBJ1-5	TRBD1	CASRLTGVQPQHF	TGTGCCAGCAGGCTGACAGGGGTTCAGCCCCAGCATTTT
TRBV5-1	many	TRBJ2-1	.	CASSLQSDPKGGNEQFF	TGCGCCAGCAGCCTCCAATCGGATCCAAAAGGCGGGAATGAGCAGTTCTTC
TRBV27	.	TRBJ1-5	.	CASSLNPTGSNQPQHF	TGTGCCAGCAGTTTAAACCCAACCGGGAGCAATCAGCCCCAGCATTTT
TRBV5-4	few	TRBJ2-7	.	CASSSGTDSYEQYF	TGTGCCAGCAGCTCGGGGACCGATTCCTACGAGCAGTACTTC
TRBV20-1	few	TRBJ2-1	TRBD2	CSARLPSGARGSYNEQFF	TGCAGTGCTAGACTTCCTAGCGGGGCTAGAGGGTCCTACAATGAGCAGTTCTTC
TRBV11-3	few	TRBJ2-3	TRBD2	CASSGGTSGSTDTQYF	TGTGCCAGCAGCGGGGGGACTAGCGGAAGCACAGATACGCAGTATTTT
TRBV20-1	few	TRBJ2-7	.	CSARWSAPNGYEQYF	TGCAGTGCTAGGTGGTCCGCTCCTAATGGGTACGAGCAGTACTTC
TRBV20-1	few	TRBJ2-2	.	CSARDPRARAGELFF	TGCAGTGCTAGAGATCCAAGGGCGAGGGCCGGGGAGCTGTTTTTT
TRBV24-1	.	TRBJ1-3	.	CATSGTPHRGNTIYF	TGTGCCACCAGTGGGACTCCACACAGGGGAAACACCATATATTTT
TRBV20-1	many	TRBJ2-2	TRBD1	CSAPRGQGIGGELFF	TGCAGTGCCCCCCGGGGACAGGGGATCGGCGGGGAGCTGTTTTTT
TRBV6-2/TRBV6-3	.	TRBJ1-2	.	CASTWWRENYGYTF	TGTGCCAGCACATGGTGGCGGGAGAACTATGGCTACACCTTC
TRBV7-3	.	TRBJ1-5	.	CASSLNPLGPQHF	TGTGCCAGCAGCCTCAACCCCCTGGGGCCCCAGCATTTT
TRBV3-1	.	TRBJ2-7	.	CASSGSRNEQYF	TGTGCCAGCAGCGGGAGTAGGAACGAGCAGTACTTC
TRBV20-1	many	TRBJ2-3	TRBD1	CSALRGDRESDTQYF	TGCAGTGCTCTTAGAGGGGACAGGGAGTCAGATACGCAGTATTTT
TRBV7-2	few	TRBJ2-7	.	CASSTRDSDLTHYEQYF	TGTGCCAGCAGCACTCGGGACTCCGATTTGACGCACTACGAGCAGTACTTC